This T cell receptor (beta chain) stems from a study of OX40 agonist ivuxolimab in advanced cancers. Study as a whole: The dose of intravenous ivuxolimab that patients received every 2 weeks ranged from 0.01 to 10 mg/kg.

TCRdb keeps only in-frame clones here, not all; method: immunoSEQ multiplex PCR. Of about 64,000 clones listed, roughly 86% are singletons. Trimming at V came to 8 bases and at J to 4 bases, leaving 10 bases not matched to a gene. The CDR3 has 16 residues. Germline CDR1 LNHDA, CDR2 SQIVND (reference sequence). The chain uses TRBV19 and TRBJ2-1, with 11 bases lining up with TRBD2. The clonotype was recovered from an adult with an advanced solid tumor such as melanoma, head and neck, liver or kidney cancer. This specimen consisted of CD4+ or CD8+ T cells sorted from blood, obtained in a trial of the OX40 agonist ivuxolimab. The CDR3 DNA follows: TGTGCCAGTGGGATTACCGGGACTAGCGGATACAATGAGCAGTTCTTC. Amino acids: CASGITGTSGYNEQFF.